A single count supports the clone carrying this T cell receptor beta chain. Its antigen is currently unknown. This table comes from immunoSEQ multiplex PCR, and its TCRdb copy is limited to in-frame clones, with some not included. The sample holds 60,000 to 65,000 clones; 85% to 95% are singletons and the top ten take about 6%. The data belong to a study of cytomegalovirus exposure and HLA in healthy donors. Points from the study as a whole: According to reports, the classifier identified cytomegalovirus status with high specificity and sensitivity.

Donors came from a validation cohort of approximately 110 subjects, distinct from the first 666-subject cohort. Germline V lookup: CDR1 MNHEY, CDR2 SMNVEV (reference sequence). Trimming removed 3 bases at V and 5 bases at J, with 13 bases between. The CDR3 is 14 amino acids. The V call is TRBV27, the J call TRBJ1-2; D unresolved. This clonotype originated in a woman between 18 and 30 years old in good health and CMV-seropositive. The sequencing input was PBMCs. The DNA of the CDR3 is TGTGCCAGCAGTTTCGGCCCTTCGGGGTATGGCTACACCTTC. Its protein is CASSFGPSGYGYTF.